This T cell receptor (beta chain) was sequenced for a study of cytomegalovirus exposure and HLA in healthy donors. Study-wide background: Researchers previously reported finding some 110 million unique TCR beta sequences from 150 million to 200 million T cells. The early release's HLA-typed donors yielded tens of millions of unique TCRs.

Participants comprised healthy donors of bone marrow. Comment on this clone: Its antigen is as yet unknown.

General observations from the study: Earlier analysis yielded a pattern in which most TCR beta V segments were productive about 90% or about 30% of the time.

Germline loops: CDR1 PRHDT, CDR2 FYEKMQ (reference sequence). CDR3 length equals 15 residues. This PCR relied on a set of 60 Vbeta primers and 13 Jbeta primers. TCRdb keeps only in-frame clones here, not all; method: immunoSEQ multiplex PCR. The table lists around 140,000 clones. The sequence derives from a male donor in good health and CMV-seronegative. V gene TRBV13 combines with J gene TRBJ2-5, with 11 bases identical to TRBD2. The assigned J gene may be wrong: the sequence end matches TRBJ2-7 better. The sequenced sample consisted of PBMCs. Here the CDR3 reads CASSLKLAGVYEQYF. Written as DNA, the CDR3 is TGTGCCAGCAGCTTAAAACTAGCGGGAGTCTACGAGCAGTACTTC.